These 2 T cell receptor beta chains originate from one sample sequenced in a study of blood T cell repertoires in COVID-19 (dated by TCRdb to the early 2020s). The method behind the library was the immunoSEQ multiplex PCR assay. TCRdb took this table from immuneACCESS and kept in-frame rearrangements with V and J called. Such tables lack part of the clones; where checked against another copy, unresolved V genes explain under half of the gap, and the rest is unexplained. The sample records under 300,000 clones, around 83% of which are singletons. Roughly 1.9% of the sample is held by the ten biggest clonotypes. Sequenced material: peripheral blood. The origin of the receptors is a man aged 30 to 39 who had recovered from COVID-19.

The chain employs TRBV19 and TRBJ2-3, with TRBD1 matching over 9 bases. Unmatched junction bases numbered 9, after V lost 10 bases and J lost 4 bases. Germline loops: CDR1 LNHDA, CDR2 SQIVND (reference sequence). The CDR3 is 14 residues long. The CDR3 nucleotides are TGTGCCAAAAATGACGGGACAGGGCCAGATACGCAGTATTTT. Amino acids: CAKNDGTGPDTQYF.

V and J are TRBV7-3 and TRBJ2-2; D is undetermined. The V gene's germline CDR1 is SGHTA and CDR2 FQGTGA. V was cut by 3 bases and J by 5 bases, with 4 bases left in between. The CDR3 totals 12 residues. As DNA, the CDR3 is TGTGCCAGCAGCTTTGCGACCGGGGAGCTGTTTTTT. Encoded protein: CASSFATGELFF.